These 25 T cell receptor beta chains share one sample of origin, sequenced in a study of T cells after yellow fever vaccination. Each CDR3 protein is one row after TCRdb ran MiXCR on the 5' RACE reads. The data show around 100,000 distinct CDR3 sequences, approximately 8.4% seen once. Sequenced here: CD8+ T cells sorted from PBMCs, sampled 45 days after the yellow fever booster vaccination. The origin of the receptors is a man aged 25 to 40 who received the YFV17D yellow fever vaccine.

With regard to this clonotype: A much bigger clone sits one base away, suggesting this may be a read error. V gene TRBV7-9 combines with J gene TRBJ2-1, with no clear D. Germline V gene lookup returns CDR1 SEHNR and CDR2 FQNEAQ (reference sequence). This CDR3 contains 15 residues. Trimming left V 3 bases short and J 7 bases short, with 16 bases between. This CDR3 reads CASSLGLPARNEQFF. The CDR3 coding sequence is TGTGCCAGCAGCTTGGGCCTCCCGGCCAGGAATGAGCAGTTCTTC.

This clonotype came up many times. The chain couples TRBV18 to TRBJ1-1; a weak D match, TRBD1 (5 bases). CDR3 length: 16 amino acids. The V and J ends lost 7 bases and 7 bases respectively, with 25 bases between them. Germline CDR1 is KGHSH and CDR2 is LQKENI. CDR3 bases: TGTGCCAGCTTCGGGGGGATCCCAACCTTCTACTATGAAGCTTTCTTT. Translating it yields CASFGGIPTFYYEAFF.

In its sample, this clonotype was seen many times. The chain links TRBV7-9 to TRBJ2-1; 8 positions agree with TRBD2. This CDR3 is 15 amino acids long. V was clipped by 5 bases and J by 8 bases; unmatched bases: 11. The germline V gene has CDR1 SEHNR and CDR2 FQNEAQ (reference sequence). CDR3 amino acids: CASSPPAGAVDEQFF. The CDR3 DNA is TGTGCCAGCAGCCCCCCAGCGGGAGCGGTGGATGAGCAGTTCTTC.

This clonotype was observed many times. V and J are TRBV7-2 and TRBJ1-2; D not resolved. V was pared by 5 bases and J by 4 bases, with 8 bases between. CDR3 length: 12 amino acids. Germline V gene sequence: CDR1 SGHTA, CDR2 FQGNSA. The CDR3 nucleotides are TGTGCCAGCAGCACTCCCAGCTATGGCTACACCTTC. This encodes CASSTPSYGYTF.

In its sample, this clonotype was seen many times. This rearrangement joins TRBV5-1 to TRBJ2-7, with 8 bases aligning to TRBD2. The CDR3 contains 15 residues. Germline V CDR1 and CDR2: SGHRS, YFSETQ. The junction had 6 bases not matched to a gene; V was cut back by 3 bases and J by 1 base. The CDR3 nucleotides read TGCGCCAGCAGCTCCGGGACTAGGGGTTCCTACGAGCAGTACTTC. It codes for CASSSGTRGSYEQYF.

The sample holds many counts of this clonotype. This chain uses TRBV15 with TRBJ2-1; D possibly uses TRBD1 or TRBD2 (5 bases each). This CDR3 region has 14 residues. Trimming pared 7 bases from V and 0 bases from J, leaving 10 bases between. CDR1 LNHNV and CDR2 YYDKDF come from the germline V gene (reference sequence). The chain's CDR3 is CATTPGPSYNEQFF. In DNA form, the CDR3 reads TGTGCCACCACCCCGGGACCCTCCTACAATGAGCAGTTCTTC.

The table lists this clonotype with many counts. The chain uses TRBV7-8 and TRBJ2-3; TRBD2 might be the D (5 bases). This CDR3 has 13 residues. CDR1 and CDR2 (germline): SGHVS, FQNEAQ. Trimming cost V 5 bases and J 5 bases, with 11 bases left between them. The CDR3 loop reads CASSPHREDTQYF. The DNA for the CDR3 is TGTGCCAGCAGCCCCCACCGGGAAGATACGCAGTATTTT.

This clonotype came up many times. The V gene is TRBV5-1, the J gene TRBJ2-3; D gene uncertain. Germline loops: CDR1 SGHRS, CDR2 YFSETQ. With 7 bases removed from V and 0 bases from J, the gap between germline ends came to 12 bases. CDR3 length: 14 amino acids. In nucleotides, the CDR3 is TGCGCCAGCTCCTCGGTGGCTAGCACAGATACGCAGTATTTT. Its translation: CASSSVASTDTQYF.

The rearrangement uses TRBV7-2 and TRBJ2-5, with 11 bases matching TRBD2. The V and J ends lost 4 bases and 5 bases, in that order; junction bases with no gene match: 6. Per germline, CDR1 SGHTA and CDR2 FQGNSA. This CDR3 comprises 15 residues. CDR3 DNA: TGTGCCAGCAGCTCCTCCGGGACTAGCGGTGAGACCCAGTACTTC. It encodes CASSSSGTSGETQYF.

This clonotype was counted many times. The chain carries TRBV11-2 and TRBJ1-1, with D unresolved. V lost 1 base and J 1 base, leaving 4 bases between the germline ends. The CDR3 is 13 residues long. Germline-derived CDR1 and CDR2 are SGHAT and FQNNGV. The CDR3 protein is CASSLAANTEAFF. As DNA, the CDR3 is TGTGCCAGCAGCTTAGCGGCGAACACTGAAGCTTTCTTT.

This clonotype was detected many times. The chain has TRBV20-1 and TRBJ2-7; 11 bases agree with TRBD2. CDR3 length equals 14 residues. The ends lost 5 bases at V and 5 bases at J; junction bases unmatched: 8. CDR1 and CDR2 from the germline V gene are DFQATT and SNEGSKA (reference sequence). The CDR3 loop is CSADLAGGPDEQYF. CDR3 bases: TGCAGTGCTGATTTAGCGGGAGGGCCGGACGAGCAGTACTTC.

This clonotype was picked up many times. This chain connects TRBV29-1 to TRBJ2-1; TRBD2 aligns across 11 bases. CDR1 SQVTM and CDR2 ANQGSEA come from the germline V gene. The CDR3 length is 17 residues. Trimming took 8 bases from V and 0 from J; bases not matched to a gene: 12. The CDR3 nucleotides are TGCAGCTATTCCGGGACTAGCGGTGCAAGCTCCTACAATGAGCAGTTCTTC. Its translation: CSYSGTSGASSYNEQFF.

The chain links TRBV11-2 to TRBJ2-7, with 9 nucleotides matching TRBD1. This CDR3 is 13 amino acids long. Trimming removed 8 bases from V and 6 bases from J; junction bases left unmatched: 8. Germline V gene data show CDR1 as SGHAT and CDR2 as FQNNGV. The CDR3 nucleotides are TGTGCCAGCGAACCGGGACAGGGTGGCGAGCAGTACTTC. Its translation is CASEPGQGGEQYF. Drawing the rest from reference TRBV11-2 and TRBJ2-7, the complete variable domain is EAGVAQSPRYKIIEKRQSVAFWCNPISGHATLYWYQQILGQGPKLLIQFQNNGVVDDSQLPKDRFSAERLKGVDSTLKIQPAKLEDSAVYLCASEPGQGGEQYFGPGTRLTVT.

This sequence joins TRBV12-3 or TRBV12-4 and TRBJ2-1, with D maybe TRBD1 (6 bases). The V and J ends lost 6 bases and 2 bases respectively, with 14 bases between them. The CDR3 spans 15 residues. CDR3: CASSSGARAYNEQFF. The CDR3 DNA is TGTGCCAGCAGCTCAGGGGCTAGGGCCTACAATGAGCAGTTCTTC.

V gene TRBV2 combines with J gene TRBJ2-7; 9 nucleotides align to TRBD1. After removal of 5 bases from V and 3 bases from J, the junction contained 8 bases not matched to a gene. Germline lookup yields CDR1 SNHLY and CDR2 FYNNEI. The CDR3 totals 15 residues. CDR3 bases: TGTGCCAGCAGTCGACCCGGGACAGGGAACTACGAGCAGTACTTC. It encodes CASSRPGTGNYEQYF.

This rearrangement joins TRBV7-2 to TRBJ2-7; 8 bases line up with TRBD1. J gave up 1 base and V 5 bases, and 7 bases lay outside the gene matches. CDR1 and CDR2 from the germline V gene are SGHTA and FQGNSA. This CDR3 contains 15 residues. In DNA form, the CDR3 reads TGTGCCAGCAGCCCTCGGGACAGGCCGTCCTACGAGCAGTACTTC. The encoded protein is CASSPRDRPSYEQYF.

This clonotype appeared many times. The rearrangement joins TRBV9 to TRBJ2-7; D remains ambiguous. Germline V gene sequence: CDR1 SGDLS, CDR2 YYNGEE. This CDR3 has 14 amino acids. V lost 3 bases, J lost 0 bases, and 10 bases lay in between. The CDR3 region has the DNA TGTGCCAGCAGCGCCGGACCATTCTCCTACGAGCAGTACTTC. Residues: CASSAGPFSYEQYF.

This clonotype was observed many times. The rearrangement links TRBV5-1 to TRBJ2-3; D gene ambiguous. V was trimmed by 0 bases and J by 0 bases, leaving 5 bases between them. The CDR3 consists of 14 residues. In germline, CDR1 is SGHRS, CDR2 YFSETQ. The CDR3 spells CASSLDLSTDTQYF. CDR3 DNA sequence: TGCGCCAGCAGCTTGGATCTCAGCACAGATACGCAGTATTTT.

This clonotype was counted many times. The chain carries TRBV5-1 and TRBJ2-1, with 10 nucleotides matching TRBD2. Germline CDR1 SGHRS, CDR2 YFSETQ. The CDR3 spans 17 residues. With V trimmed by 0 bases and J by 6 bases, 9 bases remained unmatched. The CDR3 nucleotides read TGCGCCAGCAGCTTGGATATTAAGCGGGAGGGCTCCAATGAGCAGTTCTTC. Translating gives CASSLDIKREGSNEQFF.

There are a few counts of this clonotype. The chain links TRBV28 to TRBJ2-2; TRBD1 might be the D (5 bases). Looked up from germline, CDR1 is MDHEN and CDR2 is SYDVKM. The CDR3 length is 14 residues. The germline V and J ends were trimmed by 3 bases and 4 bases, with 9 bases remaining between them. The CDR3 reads CASSFKRGTGELFF. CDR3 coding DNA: TGTGCCAGCAGTTTCAAAAGGGGCACCGGGGAGCTGTTTTTT.

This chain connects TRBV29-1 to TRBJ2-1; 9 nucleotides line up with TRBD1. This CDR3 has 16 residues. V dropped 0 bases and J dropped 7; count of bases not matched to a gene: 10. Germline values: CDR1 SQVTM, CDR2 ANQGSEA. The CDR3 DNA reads TGCAGCGTTGAAGATCTTCAACAGGGGGCAAGGAATGAGCAGTTCTTC. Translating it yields CSVEDLQQGARNEQFF.

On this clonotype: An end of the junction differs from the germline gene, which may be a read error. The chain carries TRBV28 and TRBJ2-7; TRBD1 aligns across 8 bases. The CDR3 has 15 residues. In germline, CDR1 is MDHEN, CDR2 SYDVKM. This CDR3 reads CASSPSPPSQGVWDF. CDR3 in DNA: TGTGCCAGCAGCCCCTCCCCGCCTTCACAGGGGGTCTGGGACTTC.

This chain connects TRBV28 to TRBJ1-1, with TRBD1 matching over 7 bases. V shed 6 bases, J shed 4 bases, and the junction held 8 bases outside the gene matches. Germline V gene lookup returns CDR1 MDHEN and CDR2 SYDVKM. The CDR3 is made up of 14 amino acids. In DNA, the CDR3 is TGTGCCAGCAGCCATGACAGGGATGGCACTGAAGCTTTCTTT. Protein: CASSHDRDGTEAFF.

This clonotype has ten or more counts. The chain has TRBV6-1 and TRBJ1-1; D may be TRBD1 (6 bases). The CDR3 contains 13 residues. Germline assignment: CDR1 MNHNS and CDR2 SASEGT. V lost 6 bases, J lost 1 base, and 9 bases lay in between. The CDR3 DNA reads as TGTGCCAGCAGGCAGGGGTGGAACACTGAAGCTTTCTTT. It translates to CASRQGWNTEAFF.

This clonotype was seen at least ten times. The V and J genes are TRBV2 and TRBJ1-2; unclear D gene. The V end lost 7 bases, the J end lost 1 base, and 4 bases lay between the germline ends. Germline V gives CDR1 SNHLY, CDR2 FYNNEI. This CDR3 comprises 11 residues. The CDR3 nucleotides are TGTGCCAGCATGATTAACTATGGCTACACCTTC. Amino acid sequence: CASMINYGYTF.